This T cell receptor (beta chain) came from a study of T cell changes during pregnancy in multiple sclerosis. V dropped 5 bases and J dropped 5; count of bases not matched to a gene: 9. Germline V lookup: CDR1 SGHVS, CDR2 FNYEAQ. CDR3 size: 15 residues. Data came from immunoSEQ multiplex PCR; TCRdb stores just in-frame clones and leaves some out. Counted here are 45,000 to 55,000 clones, around 93% occurring once; the ten biggest clones make up about 0.99%. The sequence derives from a female donor with multiple sclerosis, enrolled in a pregnancy study. The sample was peripheral blood, taken after pregnancy. The chain uses TRBV7-6 and TRBJ2-3; TRBD2 agrees at 8 bases. CDR3 sequence: CASSPTAGGRDTQYF. As DNA, the CDR3 is TGTGCCAGCAGCCCGACCGCGGGGGGCCGAGATACGCAGTATTTT.